The 26 T cell receptor beta chains below all came from one sample that was sequenced in a study of cytomegalovirus exposure and HLA in healthy donors. In the PCR, 60 Vbeta and 13 Jbeta primers were used. Measured with immunoSEQ multiplex PCR; TCRdb has only the in-frame clones, and not every one. The table includes 60,000 to 80,000 clones, 65% to 75% detected once. The sample consisted of PBMCs. The source is a woman in her twenties or thirties in good health and CMV-seronegative.

The J gene is TRBJ2-5, the V gene TRBV27, with D maybe TRBD1 (6 bases). Germline V gives CDR1 MNHEY, CDR2 SMNVEV (reference sequence). The ends were cut back, 5 bases at V and 5 bases at J, with 18 bases in the middle. The CDR3 length is 15 residues. The CDR3 is CASSLPGTPPETQYF. The CDR3 DNA sequence: TGTGCCAGCAGTCTTCCTGGGACACCGCCGGAGACCCAGTACTTC.

In this sample, this clone turned up a few times. The chain couples TRBV5-1 to TRBJ2-7; TRBD2 aligns across 11 bases. The CDR3 has 17 amino acids. V shed 0 bases and J 1 base; nucleotides not matched to a gene: 6. Germline loops: CDR1 SGHRS, CDR2 YFSETQ. For the CDR3, the DNA is TGCGCCAGCAGCTTGGGTAGCGGGAGGGCCAGTTCCTACGAGCAGTACTTC. Protein: CASSLGSGRASSYEQYF.

This chain connects TRBV4-1 to TRBJ2-7, with 9 bases matching TRBD1. The CDR3 consists of 16 residues. The ends lost 1 base at V and 3 bases at J; junction bases unmatched: 7. Looked up from germline, CDR1 is MGHRA and CDR2 is YSYEKL. The CDR3 region is CASSQGAGQGGYEQYF. CDR3 sequence (DNA): TGCGCCAGCAGCCAAGGGGCGGGACAGGGAGGCTACGAGCAGTACTTC.

The rearrangement links TRBV6-5 to TRBJ2-7, with TRBD1 matching 10 bases. Unmatched junction bases numbered 5, after V lost 6 bases and J lost 3 bases. Germline V gene lookup returns CDR1 MNHEY and CDR2 SVGAGI. The CDR3 length is 14 residues. The DNA for the CDR3 is TGTGCCAGCAGGGGGGGACAGGGGTTCTACGAGCAGTACTTC. This translates into CASRGGQGFYEQYF.

The V call is TRBV27, the J call TRBJ2-1; TRBD2 agrees at 12 bases. The CDR3 is made up of 16 amino acids. V was clipped by 5 bases and J by 5 bases; unmatched bases: 7. Germline CDR1 is MNHEY and CDR2 is SMNVEV (reference sequence). The CDR3 DNA is TGTGCCAGCAGTCCCGGGACTAGCGGGTACAACAATGAGCAGTTCTTC. This gives the protein CASSPGTSGYNNEQFF.

This clone was counted only a few times. The chain links TRBV30 to TRBJ1-5; TRBD1 aligns across 7 bases. This CDR3 contains 15 residues. With V trimmed by 0 bases and J by 4 bases, 6 bases remained unmatched. CDR1 is GTSNPN and CDR2 is SVGIG in the germline V gene (reference sequence). The CDR3 DNA reads TGTGCCTGGAGTGTACGGACAGGCTATAATCAGCCCCAGCATTTT. Amino acid sequence: CAWSVRTGYNQPQHF.

V usage is TRBV28 and J usage is TRBJ1-3; D is undetermined. Per the germline V gene, CDR1 is MDHEN and CDR2 is SYDVKM. Trimming shortened V by 2 bases and J by 0 bases, and 11 bases separated the two germline ends. The length of the CDR3 is 16 residues. CDR3 residues: CASSLQDFFSGNTIYF. In DNA form, the CDR3 reads TGTGCCAGCAGTTTACAGGATTTCTTCTCTGGAAACACCATATATTTT.

This sequence joins TRBV5-1 and TRBJ1-4; D is uncertain. This CDR3 spans 14 amino acids. Germline values: CDR1 SGHRS, CDR2 YFSETQ. The germline V and J ends were trimmed by 3 bases and 5 bases, with 11 bases remaining between them. CDR3 sequence reads: CASSYGLENEKLFF. CDR3 nucleotides: TGCGCCAGCAGCTACGGACTCGAGAATGAAAAACTGTTTTTT.

The chain carries TRBV4-1 and TRBJ1-2; tentatively, D is TRBD1 (5 bases). CDR1 is MGHRA, CDR2 YSYEKL, per germline. This CDR3 is built from 15 residues. Trimming cost V 4 bases and J 3 bases, with 15 bases left between them. CDR3 region: CASSRPAQVYYGYTF. CDR3 bases: TGCGCCAGCAGCCGTCCGGCACAGGTTTACTATGGCTACACCTTC.

This clone has only a few counts. The chain carries TRBV5-4 and TRBJ2-1; tentative D call: TRBD2 (5 bases). This CDR3 has 15 amino acids. In germline, CDR1 is SGHNT, CDR2 YYREEE (reference sequence). The V and J ends lost 7 bases and 6 bases respectively, with 20 bases between them. The CDR3 spells CASQLRANSGNEQFF. The CDR3 DNA reads as TGTGCCAGCCAGCTGCGGGCCAACTCGGGCAATGAGCAGTTCTTC.

There are a few counts of this clone. The V gene is TRBV29-1, the J gene TRBJ2-2; D is ambiguous. Germline CDR1 and CDR2: SQVTM and ANQGSEA. V was pared by 3 bases and J by 0 bases, with 8 bases between. There are 14 residues in the CDR3. The CDR3 here is CSVEGVANTGELFF. CDR3 nucleotides: TGCAGCGTTGAGGGCGTCGCGAACACCGGGGAGCTGTTTTTT.

The chain joins TRBV28 to TRBJ2-3; 12 bases are shared with TRBD1. The V and J ends lost 6 bases and 5 bases, in that order; junction bases with no gene match: 9. The CDR3 sequence is 16 residues long. Per the germline V gene, CDR1 is MDHEN and CDR2 is SYDVKM. The CDR3 DNA reads as TGTGCCAGCAGGCAACCCGGGACAGGGGGCAGAGATACGCAGTATTTT. Translation gives CASRQPGTGGRDTQYF.

The chain combines TRBV10-1 with TRBJ2-7, with 14 bases identical to TRBD2. V shed 0 bases and J 5 bases; nucleotides not matched to a gene: 6. Germline-derived CDR1 and CDR2 are WNHNN and SYGVQD (reference sequence). The CDR3 loop spans 17 amino acids. The CDR3 region has the DNA TGCGCCAGCAGTGAGTCGGGACTAGCGGGAGTAAAGGACGAGCAGTACTTC. It is translated as CASSESGLAGVKDEQYF.

CDR3 DNA sequence: TGCGCCAGCAGCCAAGAGAGCAGGGGATACACCATATATTTT. Protein sequence: CASSQESRGYTIYF. This chain joins TRBV4-1 and TRBJ1-3; D possibly corresponds to TRBD1 (6 bases). This CDR3 comprises 14 residues. Between the trimmed V and J ends, which lost 0 bases and 8 bases, there was a span of 11 bases. Germline-derived CDR1 and CDR2 are MGHRA and YSYEKL.

This clone was observed a handful of times. V and J are TRBV5-5 and TRBJ2-5; 10 bases are shared with TRBD2. The germline gives CDR1 SGHKS, CDR2 YYEKEE (reference sequence). Unmatched junction bases numbered 4, after V lost 0 bases and J lost 2 bases. This CDR3 has 16 residues. The CDR3 here is CASSLAVAGGQETQYF. The CDR3 DNA reads TGTGCCAGCAGCTTGGCGGTAGCGGGGGGACAAGAGACCCAGTACTTC.

The chain combines TRBV5-4 with TRBJ2-1; 12 bases match TRBD2. From germline, CDR1 is SGHNT and CDR2 YYREEE (reference sequence). Trimming removed 0 bases from V and 4 bases from J; junction bases left unmatched: 5. The CDR3 loop spans 17 amino acids. CDR3 in amino acids: CASSLVRLAGGYNEQFF. The CDR3 region has the DNA TGTGCCAGCAGCTTGGTTCGGCTAGCGGGAGGGTACAATGAGCAGTTCTTC.

This sequence joins TRBV9 and TRBJ2-7; D is perhaps TRBD1 (5 bases). Trimming left V 4 bases short and J 5 bases short, with 22 bases between. The CDR3 is made up of 16 amino acids. Germline assignment: CDR1 SGDLS and CDR2 YYNGEE. Here the CDR3 DNA reads TGTGCCAGCAGCTATACATCTGATAGGGGTATCCACGAGCAGTACGTC. It encodes CASSYTSDRGIHEQYV.

V is TRBV7-7 and J is TRBJ2-1; D is perhaps TRBD2 (6 bases). Germline V gene lookup returns CDR1 SSHAT and CDR2 FNYEAQ (reference sequence). The CDR3 runs to 15 residues. This chain's CDR3 is CASASDSGSYNEQFF. CDR3 nucleotides: TGTGCTAGCGCATCGGATAGCGGTAGTTACAATGAGCAGTTCTTC.

The rearrangement uses TRBV11-2 and TRBJ2-1; 13 bases agree with TRBD2. The V segment lost 5 bases and the J segment 1 base; nucleotides outside the gene matches: 2. CDR1 is SGHAT, CDR2 FQNNGV, per germline. The CDR3 runs 16 residues. CDR3 residues: CASSLGLAGSYNEQFF. The CDR3 coding sequence is TGTGCCAGCAGCCTGGGACTAGCGGGGTCCTACAATGAGCAGTTCTTC.

The rearrangement joins TRBV18 to TRBJ2-1, with 10 bases lining up with TRBD2. The trim removed 6 bases at V and 7 bases at J, leaving 9 bases unmatched. The germline gives CDR1 KGHSH, CDR2 LQKENI. The CDR3 is 15 amino acids. DNA of the CDR3: TGTGCCAGCTCTACTCTAGCGGGAGAACTGAATGAGCAGTTCTTC. This encodes CASSTLAGELNEQFF.

The chain has TRBV7-2 and TRBJ1-5; tentatively, D is TRBD1 (6 bases). The V gene's germline CDR1 is SGHTA and CDR2 FQGNSA. The CDR3 length is 17 residues. The V and J ends lost 1 base and 2 bases respectively, with 15 bases between them. The CDR3 nucleotides read TGTGCCAGCAGCTTAGGGGGGCGGGAGAGGGGCAATCAGCCCCAGCATTTT. It encodes CASSLGGRERGNQPQHF.

V and J are TRBV5-1 and TRBJ2-3, with 7 bases that match TRBD1. V was pared by 3 bases and J by 2 bases, with 12 bases of the junction left unmatched. The CDR3 is made up of 17 amino acids. Germline values: CDR1 SGHRS, CDR2 YFSETQ. The CDR3 DNA follows: TGCGCCAGCAGCTGGCCTGGAGAGGGGGCTGACACAGATACGCAGTATTTT. Translation gives CASSWPGEGADTDTQYF.

The V and J genes are TRBV5-8 and TRBJ2-7; D gene unclear. Looked up from germline, CDR1 is SGHTS and CDR2 is YDEGEE. Trimming removed 2 bases from V and 0 bases from J, with 9 bases in between. This CDR3 contains 14 residues. The CDR3 loop is CASSFLYSSYEQYV. In DNA, the CDR3 is TGTGCCAGCAGCTTTCTCTACAGCTCCTACGAGCAGTACGTC.

The V and J genes are TRBV10-3 and TRBJ2-3; 7 nucleotides match TRBD2. The CDR3 loop spans 15 amino acids. The junction had 3 bases not matched to a gene; V was cut back by 0 bases and J by 3 bases. Germline-derived CDR1 and CDR2 are ENHRY and SYGVKD. The CDR3, as DNA: TGTGCCATCAGTGAGTCTGTAGCGGGTACAGATACGCAGTATTTT. Translated: CAISESVAGTDTQYF.

The rearrangement uses TRBV6-5 and TRBJ2-7, with D uncertain. CDR1 MNHEY and CDR2 SVGAGI come from the germline V gene. The CDR3 contains 15 residues. The V end was cut by 9 bases, the J end by 2 bases, with 20 bases between. CDR3 protein: CASHEDSAGTYEQYF. In DNA form, the CDR3 reads TGTGCCAGTCACGAGGATAGTGCTGGTACCTACGAGCAGTACTTC.

The chain is built from TRBV5-1 and TRBJ2-3, with 13 bases aligning to TRBD2. The CDR3 runs to 16 residues. CDR1 and CDR2 (germline): SGHRS, YFSETQ. V shed 0 bases, J shed 5 bases, and the junction held 3 bases outside the gene matches. The CDR3 DNA sequence: TGCGCCAGCAGCTTGGGGACTAGCGGGAGACGAGATACGCAGTATTTT. This encodes CASSLGTSGRRDTQYF.